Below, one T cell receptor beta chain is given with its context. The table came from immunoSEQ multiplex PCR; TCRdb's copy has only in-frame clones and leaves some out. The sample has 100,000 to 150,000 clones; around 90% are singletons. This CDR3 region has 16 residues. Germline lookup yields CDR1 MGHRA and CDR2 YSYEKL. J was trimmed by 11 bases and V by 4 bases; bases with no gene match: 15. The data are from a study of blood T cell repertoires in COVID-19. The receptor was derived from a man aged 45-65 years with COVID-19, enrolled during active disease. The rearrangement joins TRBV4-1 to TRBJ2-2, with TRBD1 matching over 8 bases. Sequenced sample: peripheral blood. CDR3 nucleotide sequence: TGCGCCAGCAGCCGCATAAGGGGACAGGTCCTGAGTGAGCTGTTTTTT. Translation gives CASSRIRGQVLSELFF.